The 22 T cell receptor beta chains below come from one sample, sequenced in a study of cytomegalovirus exposure and HLA in healthy donors. The PCR made use of 60 Vbeta and 13 Jbeta primers. The method was immunoSEQ multiplex PCR; TCRdb's version includes in-frame clones alone and lacks a portion of them. The sample yields around 170,000 clones, around 82% seen once. The sequenced sample was PBMCs. These TCRs come from a man aged 55-75 years in good health and CMV-seronegative.

The chain couples TRBV5-1 to TRBJ1-2; D is perhaps TRBD1 (6 bases). Per germline, CDR1 SGHRS and CDR2 YFSETQ. The CDR3 consists of 14 residues. The germline V and J ends were trimmed by 0 bases and 5 bases, with 11 bases remaining between them. CDR3 sequence (DNA): TGCGCCAGCAGCTTGGCGGCAGGGGAATATGGCTACACCTTC. Its translation is CASSLAAGEYGYTF.

This chain links TRBV4-1 with TRBJ2-7, with TRBD1 identical over 7 bases. The trim removed 0 bases at V and 3 bases at J, leaving 14 bases unmatched. The CDR3 totals 18 residues. Per germline, CDR1 MGHRA and CDR2 YSYEKL. DNA for the CDR3: TGCGCCAGCAGCCAAGATCGATTGGGGTCAGGGGGTAGCTACGAGCAGTACTTC. Amino acids: CASSQDRLGSGGSYEQYF.

The chain employs TRBV5-1 and TRBJ2-5; no reliable D call. Germline assignment: CDR1 SGHRS and CDR2 YFSETQ. Trimming removed 0 bases from V and 2 bases from J, with 8 bases in between. The CDR3 consists of 14 residues. CDR3 in DNA: TGCGCCAGCAGCTTGGGAAGCGTACAAGAGACCCAGTACTTC. Translation gives CASSLGSVQETQYF.

The chain has TRBV11-2 and TRBJ2-7; no clear D. The V gene's germline CDR1 is SGHAT and CDR2 FQNNGV. There are 12 residues in the CDR3. V shed 2 bases and J shed 6 bases, with 8 bases lying between them. In DNA, the CDR3 is TGTGCCAGCAGCTTATCGGTCGGCGAGCAGTACTTC. Translated: CASSLSVGEQYF.

This chain connects TRBV7-2 to TRBJ1-4; no clear D gene. With 1 base removed from V and 6 bases from J, the gap between germline ends came to 15 bases. Germline CDR1 is SGHTA and CDR2 is FQGNSA. This CDR3 contains 16 residues. DNA of the CDR3: TGTGCCAGCAGCTTAGGCCTCCGGGTACGAGATGAAAAACTGTTTTTT. Residues: CASSLGLRVRDEKLFF.

This sequence joins TRBV6-5 and TRBJ2-2, with D perhaps TRBD2 (5 bases). CDR3 length equals 14 residues. V was shortened by 6 bases and J by 6 bases, with 14 bases between the two germline ends. The germline gives CDR1 MNHEY, CDR2 SVGAGI. CDR3 residues: CASRVRTGAGELFF. As DNA, the CDR3 is TGTGCCAGCAGAGTCAGGACCGGGGCCGGGGAGCTGTTTTTT.

CDR3 loop: CASKADRTSYEQYF. The CDR3, as DNA: TGTGCCAGTAAGGCGGACAGGACCTCCTACGAGCAGTACTTC. The chain joins TRBV19 to TRBJ2-7, with 7 bases matching TRBD1. Looked up from germline, CDR1 is LNHDA and CDR2 is SQIVND (reference sequence). Trimming took 7 bases from V and 0 from J; bases not matched to a gene: 6. The CDR3 extends over 14 amino acids.

The rearrangement uses TRBV2 and TRBJ1-2; 7 nucleotides match TRBD1. The ends lost 2 bases at V and 5 bases at J; junction bases unmatched: 2. The CDR3 has 13 amino acids. In germline, CDR1 is SNHLY, CDR2 FYNNEI. DNA of the CDR3: TGTGCCAGCAGTGAAAACAGGGGTTATGGCTACACCTTC. Protein: CASSENRGYGYTF. Combining the CDR3 with reference TRBV2 and TRBJ1-2 gives the whole variable domain EPEVTQTPSHQVTQMGQEVILRCVPISNHLYFYWYRQILGQKVEFLVSFYNNEISEKSEIFDDQFSVERPDGSNFTLKIRSTKLEDSAMYFCASSENRGYGYTFGSGTRLTVV.

The chain couples TRBV9 to TRBJ2-5; 9 bases are shared with TRBD2. The V gene's germline CDR1 is SGDLS and CDR2 YYNGEE. Unmatched junction bases numbered 7, after V lost 0 bases and J lost 4 bases. CDR3 length: 16 residues. CDR3 in DNA: TGTGCCAGCAGCGTAGCCGGCGGGAGGGCAGGAGAGACCCAGTACTTC. It codes for CASSVAGGRAGETQYF. The whole variable domain, remainder taken from reference TRBV9 and TRBJ2-5, is DSGVTQTPKHLITATGQRVTLRCSPRSGDLSVYWYQQSLDQGLQFLIQYYNGEERAKGNILERFSAQQFPDLHSELNLSSLELGDSALYFCASSVAGGRAGETQYFGPGTRLLVL.

The chain couples TRBV5-8 to TRBJ2-3; D possibly corresponds to TRBD1 (5 bases). Germline V gives CDR1 SGHTS, CDR2 YDEGEE. Trimming took off 0 bases at V and 0 bases at J, with 8 bases between the two ends. The CDR3 consists of 15 residues. As DNA, the CDR3 is TGTGCCAGCAGCTTGGGCAGGGCTAGCACAGATACGCAGTATTTT. Residues: CASSLGRASTDTQYF.

This clone has only one observation. Other DNA sequences of this sample code for an identical CDR3. The rearrangement uses TRBV6-6 and TRBJ2-5, with TRBD2 identical over 7 bases. The V gene end was trimmed by 2 bases and the J gene end by 5 bases; junction bases not matched to a gene: 2. Germline assignment: CDR1 MNHNY and CDR2 SVGAGI (reference sequence). The CDR3 loop spans 13 amino acids. The CDR3 spells CASSYGGGETQYF. The CDR3, as DNA: TGTGCCAGCAGTTACGGGGGAGGGGAGACCCAGTACTTC.

The V gene is TRBV4-2, the J gene TRBJ1-4, with D possibly TRBD1 on 6 matching bases. Germline V gives CDR1 LGHNA, CDR2 YNFKEQ. The CDR3 loop spans 13 amino acids. Trimming shortened V by 0 bases and J by 8 bases, and 7 bases separated the two germline ends. The CDR3 region is CASSQDRGEKLFF. The CDR3 DNA reads as TGTGCCAGCAGCCAAGACAGGGGAGAAAAACTGTTTTTT.

The rearrangement joins TRBV29-1 to TRBJ2-2; 14 nucleotides match TRBD2. Germline V gives CDR1 SQVTM, CDR2 ANQGSEA. V lost 7 bases and J lost 6; bases outside the gene matches: 1. This CDR3 region has 13 residues. The CDR3 DNA reads as TGCAGCGGACTAGCGGGGGGGCCCGGGGAGCTGTTTTTT. It encodes CSGLAGGPGELFF.

CDR3 amino acids: CASSLGFAGSSTDTQYF. In DNA, the CDR3 is TGTGCCAGCAGCTTAGGTTTTGCGGGCAGCTCCACAGATACGCAGTATTTT. J is TRBJ2-3 and V is TRBV7-7; D might be TRBD2 (5 bases). Per the germline V gene, CDR1 is SSHAT and CDR2 is FNYEAQ (reference sequence). The CDR3 spans 17 residues. Trimming shortened V by 1 base and J by 2 bases, and 16 bases separated the two germline ends.

The gene calls are TRBV9 and TRBJ1-1, with D hard to call. In germline, CDR1 is SGDLS, CDR2 YYNGEE. The germline V and J ends were trimmed by 2 bases and 6 bases, with 11 bases remaining between them. The CDR3 runs 13 residues. The CDR3 DNA sequence: TGTGCCAGCAGCGTCACGGGAAACGCTGAAGCTTTCTTT. Its protein is CASSVTGNAEAFF.

The chain has TRBV2 and TRBJ2-5; 12 nucleotides match TRBD2. The CDR3 contains 16 residues. The germline CDR1 and CDR2 sequences are SNHLY and FYNNEI. After removal of 6 bases from V and 4 bases from J, the junction contained 9 bases not matched to a gene. The CDR3 loop is CASSPLAGGRGETQYF. The CDR3 DNA follows: TGTGCCAGCAGCCCTCTAGCGGGAGGGCGTGGAGAGACCCAGTACTTC.

The chain employs TRBV9 and TRBJ2-5, with D perhaps matching TRBD1 (5 bases). The CDR3 spans 17 residues. Germline loops: CDR1 SGDLS, CDR2 YYNGEE. The germline V and J ends were trimmed by 4 bases and 3 bases, with 22 bases remaining between them. DNA for the CDR3: TGTGCCAGCAGCCCCCGAAGGGGCACCCCCTCAGAAGAGACCCAGTACTTC. Its protein is CASSPRRGTPSEETQYF.

The chain is built from TRBV7-9 and TRBJ1-2; D gene ambiguous. Germline V gene data show CDR1 as SEHNR and CDR2 as FQNEAQ (reference sequence). This CDR3 is 16 amino acids long. V was shortened by 1 base and J by 0 bases, with 12 bases between the two germline ends. CDR3 in DNA: TGTGCCAGCAGCTTAGACTCGAGGTGGGCTAACTATGGCTACACCTTC. Its translation is CASSLDSRWANYGYTF.

This clone was recorded once. The chain couples TRBV9 to TRBJ1-1; perhaps TRBD1 as D (5 bases). Germline V gene data show CDR1 as SGDLS and CDR2 as YYNGEE. Trimming pared 4 bases from V and 5 bases from J, leaving 12 bases between. The CDR3 runs to 13 residues. CDR3 region: CASSMAGTTEAFF. In DNA, the CDR3 is TGTGCCAGCAGCATGGCGGGGACGACTGAAGCTTTCTTT.

The chain employs TRBV15 and TRBJ2-5, with 7 bases identical to TRBD2. The CDR3 has 15 amino acids. Germline CDR1 reads LNHNV; CDR2 reads YYDKDF (reference sequence). The V segment lost 2 bases and the J segment 5 bases; nucleotides outside the gene matches: 8. DNA of the CDR3: TGTGCCACCAGCAGACCGGCGGGAGTTGCCGAGACCCAGTACTTC. It is translated as CATSRPAGVAETQYF. The whole variable domain, remainder taken from reference TRBV15 and TRBJ2-5, is DAMVIQNPRYQVTQFGKPVTLSCSQTLNHNVMYWYQQKSSQAPKLLFHYYDKDFNNEADTPDNFQSRRPNTSFCFLDIRSPGLGDTAMYLCATSRPAGVAETQYFGPGTRLLVL.

This clone was seen only once. This rearrangement joins TRBV19 to TRBJ1-5; D not certain. The length of the CDR3 is 14 residues. CDR1 is LNHDA and CDR2 is SQIVND in the germline V gene (reference sequence). V was shortened by 5 bases and J by 4 bases, with 12 bases between the two germline ends. The CDR3 DNA reads TGTGCCAGTAGTCTATTAGACGGGAATCAGCCCCAGCATTTT. Amino acid sequence: CASSLLDGNQPQHF.

On this clone itself: Other DNA variants within this sample encode the same CDR3. This sequence joins TRBV2 and TRBJ2-5; D possibly corresponds to TRBD2 (5 bases). Germline loops: CDR1 SNHLY, CDR2 FYNNEI. The CDR3 sequence is 12 residues long. The V end was cut by 6 bases, the J end by 1 base, with 6 bases between. CDR3 region: CASSRGQETQYF. The CDR3 DNA reads as TGTGCCAGCAGCCGGGGCCAAGAGACCCAGTACTTC.